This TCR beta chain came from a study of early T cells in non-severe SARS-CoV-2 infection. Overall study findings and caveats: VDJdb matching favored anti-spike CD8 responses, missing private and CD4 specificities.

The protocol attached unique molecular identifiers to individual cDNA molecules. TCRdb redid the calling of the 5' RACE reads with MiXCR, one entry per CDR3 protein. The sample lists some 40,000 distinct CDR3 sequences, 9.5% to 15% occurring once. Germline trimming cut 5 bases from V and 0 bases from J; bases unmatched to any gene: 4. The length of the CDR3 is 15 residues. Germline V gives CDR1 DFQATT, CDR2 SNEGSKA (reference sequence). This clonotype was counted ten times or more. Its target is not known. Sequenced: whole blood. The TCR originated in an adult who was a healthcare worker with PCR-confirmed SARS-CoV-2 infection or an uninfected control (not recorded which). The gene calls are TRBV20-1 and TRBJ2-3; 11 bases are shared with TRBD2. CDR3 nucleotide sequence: TGCAGTGCTCCAGTAGCGGGGGGGAGCACAGATACGCAGTATTTT. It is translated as CSAPVAGGSTDTQYF.